One TCR beta chain is described in this entry. Its cognate antigen is unknown. These data are taken from a study of cytomegalovirus exposure and HLA in healthy donors. Whole-study findings and limits: Later on, an analysis tied 15,000 to 20,000 TCR beta sequences to HLA alleles at 0.05 false discovery rate. Other equally common chains were less clonally expanded than HLA-associated TCR beta chains, a later analysis showed. Indistinguishability led to the exclusion of some V segments, TRBV6-2 and TRBV6-3 included. TCR beta chain V- and J-gene trimming was linked, in a later analysis, to a missense variant in DCLRE1C.

Per germline, CDR1 SGHRS and CDR2 YFSETQ. The CDR3 consists of 16 residues. The V end lost 4 bases, the J end lost 10 bases, and 21 bases lay between the germline ends. PCR amplification relied on 60 Vbeta primers (plus 13 Jbeta primers). Repertoires were generated with immunoSEQ multiplex PCR, while TCRdb's copy carries only in-frame clones and drops some. The table records approximately 160,000 clones, roughly 78% of them present only once. The sample consisted of PBMCs. This chain uses TRBV5-1 with TRBJ1-6, with a possible D match to TRBD1 (6 bases). The receptor comes from a woman between 45 and 65 years old in good health and CMV-seropositive. The CDR3 DNA sequence: TGCGCCAGCAGCCTAGCAGGGGCCCCCGATCTGTCACCCCTCCACTTT. Translation: CASSLAGAPDLSPLHF.